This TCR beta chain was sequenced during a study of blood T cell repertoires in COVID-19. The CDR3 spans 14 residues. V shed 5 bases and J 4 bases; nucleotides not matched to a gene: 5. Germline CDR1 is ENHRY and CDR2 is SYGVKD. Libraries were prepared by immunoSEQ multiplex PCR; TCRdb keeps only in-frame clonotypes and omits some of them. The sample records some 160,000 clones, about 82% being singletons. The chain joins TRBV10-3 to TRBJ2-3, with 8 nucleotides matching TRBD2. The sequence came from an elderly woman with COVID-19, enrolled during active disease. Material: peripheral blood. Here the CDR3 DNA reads TGTGCCATCAGTCCAGCGGGAGCAGCAGATACGCAGTATTTT. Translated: CAISPAGAADTQYF.